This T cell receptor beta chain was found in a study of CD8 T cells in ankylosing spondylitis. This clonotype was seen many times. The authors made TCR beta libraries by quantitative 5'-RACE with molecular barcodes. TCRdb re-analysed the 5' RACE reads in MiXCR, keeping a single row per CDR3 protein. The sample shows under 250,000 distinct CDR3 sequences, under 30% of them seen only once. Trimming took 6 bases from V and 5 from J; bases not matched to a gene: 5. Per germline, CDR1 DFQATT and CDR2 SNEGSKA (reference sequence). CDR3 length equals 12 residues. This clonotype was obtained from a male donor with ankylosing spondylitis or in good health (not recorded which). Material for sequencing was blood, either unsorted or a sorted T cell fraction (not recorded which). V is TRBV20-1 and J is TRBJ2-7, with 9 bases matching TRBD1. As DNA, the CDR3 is TGCAGTGCGAGACAGGGGGGCGACGAGCAGTACTTC. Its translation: CSARQGGDEQYF.